What follows are 18 T cell receptor beta chains derived from one specimen sequenced in a study of control samples from healthy donors and cancer patients. Clones were sequenced by immunoSEQ multiplex PCR, and TCRdb holds only the in-frame ones, with some missing. Here the sample spans around 96,000 clones, 85% to 95% being singletons. The sample consisted of blood. Receptor source: a man aged 18 to 30 in good health.

This clone appeared once. J is TRBJ2-7 and V is TRBV7-6; D uncertain. Germline assignment: CDR1 SGHVS and CDR2 FNYEAQ. Trimming removed 1 base from V and 4 bases from J, with 11 bases in between. The CDR3 runs to 14 residues. This chain's CDR3 is CASSLGESLYEQYF. CDR3 nucleotide sequence: TGTGCCAGCAGCTTAGGAGAGAGTCTGTACGAGCAGTACTTC.

This clone was recorded once. The chain links TRBV5-1 to TRBJ2-7; the D is unclear. Germline CDR1 reads SGHRS; CDR2 reads YFSETQ. The V end was cut by 0 bases, the J end by 0 bases, with 4 bases between. The CDR3 covers 13 residues. The CDR3 sequence is CASSLGSSYEQYF. CDR3 DNA: TGCGCCAGCAGCTTGGGAAGCTCCTACGAGCAGTACTTC.

J is TRBJ1-1 and V is TRBV29-1; weak D call: TRBD1 (6 bases). With 7 bases removed from V and 10 bases from J, the gap between germline ends came to 19 bases. The germline CDR1 and CDR2 sequences are SQVTM and ANQGSEA. This CDR3 is 12 amino acids long. DNA for the CDR3: TGCAGCGCTGCCTGGACAGTCACAGGAGCTTTCTTT. Translating gives CSAAWTVTGAFF.

This chain joins TRBV30 and TRBJ1-1; D call uncertain. Deletions cut 4 bases from V and 0 bases from J, with 9 bases between. CDR3 size: 13 residues. Germline V CDR1 and CDR2: GTSNPN, SVGIG (reference sequence). CDR3 protein: CAWKRRMNTEAFF. The CDR3 region has the DNA TGTGCCTGGAAACGAAGGATGAACACTGAAGCTTTCTTT.

This sequence joins TRBV5-6 and TRBJ2-1, with D tentatively TRBD1 (5 bases). The germline CDR1 and CDR2 sequences are SGHDT and YYEEEE. CDR3 length: 12 residues. V was shortened by 2 bases and J by 8 bases, with 8 bases between the two germline ends. In DNA, the CDR3 is TGTGCCAGCAGCTTTCAGGGTTATGAGCAGTTCTTC. As protein: CASSFQGYEQFF.

The chain joins TRBV7-6 to TRBJ2-5; 12 bases agree with TRBD1. V lost 5 bases to trimming and J lost 4 bases; unmatched junction nucleotides: 5. The CDR3 spans 15 residues. The germline V gene has CDR1 SGHVS and CDR2 FNYEAQ. The CDR3 DNA follows: TGTGCCAGCAGCCCGGGACAGGGGGCCGGAGAGACCCAGTACTTC. This sequence encodes CASSPGQGAGETQYF. The variable domain in full, with the rest retrieved from reference TRBV7-6 and TRBJ2-5, is GAGVSQSPRYKVTKRGQDVALRCDPISGHVSLYWYRQALGQGPEFLTYFNYEAQQDKSGLPNDRFSAERPEGSISTLTIQRTEQRDSAMYRCASSPGQGAGETQYFGPGTRLLVL.

The gene calls are TRBV18 and TRBJ1-1, with D hard to call. The germline V gene has CDR1 KGHSH and CDR2 LQKENI. The CDR3 is 12 amino acids. V shed 4 bases and J shed 7 bases, with 10 bases lying between them. CDR3 residues: CASSLRQYEAFF. The CDR3 DNA reads TGTGCCAGCTCACTAAGGCAGTATGAAGCTTTCTTT.

The chain recombines TRBV4-1 with TRBJ1-4, with no clear D. There are 14 residues in the CDR3. The ends were cut back, 4 bases at V and 5 bases at J, with 11 bases in the middle. Germline CDR1 MGHRA, CDR2 YSYEKL. This chain's CDR3 is CASSLAGMNEKLFF. In DNA, the CDR3 is TGCGCCAGCAGCCTTGCGGGGATGAATGAAAAACTGTTTTTT.

The gene calls are TRBV7-5 and TRBJ1-3. TRBV7-5 is given as a pseudogene. This CDR3 is 13 amino acids long. The CDR3 nucleotides are TGTGCCAGAAGCTTAGGAGTGGGGAACACCATATATTTT. It encodes CARSLGVGNTIYF.

The chain couples TRBV4-1 to TRBJ1-1; maybe TRBD1 (6 bases). This CDR3 comprises 11 residues. V lost 1 base and J 13 bases, leaving 10 bases between the germline ends. Germline assignment: CDR1 MGHRA and CDR2 YSYEKL. DNA for the CDR3: TGCGCCAGCAGCCAAGGACAGGCGGTTTTCTTT. Protein sequence: CASSQGQAVFF.

V gene TRBV30 combines with J gene TRBJ1-2, with D maybe TRBD1 (6 bases). Between the trimmed V and J ends, which lost 2 bases and 4 bases, there was a span of 14 bases. This CDR3 contains 14 residues. Germline CDR1 reads GTSNPN; CDR2 reads SVGIG (reference sequence). The CDR3 region is CAWSPGGFGYGYTF. CDR3 nucleotides: TGTGCCTGGAGTCCCGGGGGCTTTGGCTATGGCTACACCTTC.

The chain recombines TRBV3-1 (or the pseudogene TRBV3-2) with TRBJ2-3, with 15 bases lining up with TRBD2. V shed 4 bases and J 4 bases; nucleotides not matched to a gene: 6. The CDR3 consists of 17 residues. Germline lookup yields CDR1 LGHDT and CDR2 YNNKEL (reference sequence). CDR3 nucleotide sequence: TGTGCCAGCAGCCTTTCTAGGACTAGCGGGGGGGCAGATACGCAGTATTTT. It encodes CASSLSRTSGGADTQYF.

In its sample, this clone is medium-sized. This chain uses TRBV7-8 with TRBJ2-2; possibly TRBD2 for D (6 bases). This CDR3 comprises 16 residues. The germline V gene encodes CDR1 SGHVS and CDR2 FQNEAQ. The germline V and J ends were trimmed by 5 bases and 5 bases, with 18 bases remaining between them. CDR3 DNA: TGTGCCAGCAGCCCCCAACCCGGGGGTGCGACCGGGGAGCTGTTTTTT. Residues: CASSPQPGGATGELFF.

V usage is TRBV5-1 and J usage is TRBJ1-6; 7 bases fit TRBD1. The CDR3 contains 16 residues. CDR1 is SGHRS and CDR2 is YFSETQ in the germline V gene. Trimming cost V 4 bases and J 3 bases; bases outside gene matches: 7. In DNA form, the CDR3 reads TGCGCCAGCAGCCCTCAGGGGGGGGACTATAATTCACCCCTCCACTTT. Its translation: CASSPQGGDYNSPLHF. The complete variable domain, with remaining parts taken from reference TRBV5-1 and TRBJ1-6, reads KAGVTQTPRYLIKTRGQQVTLSCSPISGHRSVSWYQQTPGQGLQFLFEYFSETQRNKGNFPGRFSGRQFSNSRSEMNVSTLELGDSALYLCASSPQGGDYNSPLHFGNGTRLTVT.

V is TRBV3-1 (or the pseudogene TRBV3-2) and J is TRBJ1-6, with D possibly being TRBD1 (5 bases). CDR3 length: 15 amino acids. In germline, CDR1 is LGHDT, CDR2 YNNKEL (reference sequence). The V end lost 3 bases, the J end lost 3 bases, and 9 bases lay between the germline ends. The chain's CDR3 is CASSHTTVYNSPLHF. The CDR3 DNA reads as TGTGCCAGCAGCCACACGACAGTCTATAATTCACCCCTCCACTTT.

Concerning this clone: This specimen includes other DNA sequences encoding the same CDR3. This sequence joins TRBV5-1 and TRBJ2-1; D is possibly TRBD1 (5 bases). With 0 bases removed from V and 7 bases from J, the gap between germline ends came to 11 bases. Germline CDR1 and CDR2: SGHRS and YFSETQ. This CDR3 is 14 amino acids long. The CDR3 bases are TGCGCCAGCAGCTTGGCTGGGCCAGGGAATGAGCAGTTCTTC. Its translation: CASSLAGPGNEQFF.

The rearrangement joins TRBV30 to TRBJ1-1; weak D call: TRBD1 (6 bases). The CDR3 extends over 14 amino acids. Germline-derived CDR1 and CDR2 are GTSNPN and SVGIG (reference sequence). Trimming pared 0 bases from V and 3 bases from J, leaving 11 bases between. The CDR3 loop is CAWSVTGRYTEAFF. Written as DNA, the CDR3 is TGTGCCTGGAGTGTTACAGGGAGGTACACTGAAGCTTTCTTT.

The J gene is TRBJ1-6, the V gene TRBV18; D remains unclear. Between the trimmed V and J ends, which lost 2 bases and 7 bases, there was a span of 3 bases. The CDR3 is made up of 12 amino acids. Germline assignment: CDR1 KGHSH and CDR2 LQKENI. CDR3 in DNA: TGTGCCAGCTCACCAAAGAATTCACCCCTCCACTTT. It codes for CASSPKNSPLHF.